Presented here are 27 T cell receptor beta chains from one specimen sequenced in a study of blood T cell repertoires in COVID-19. Generated by immunoSEQ multiplex PCR, the TCRdb table keeps only in-frame clones and is missing some. The table shows fewer than 250,000 clones, with over 80% occurring only once. Input material: PBMCs or T cells enriched from blood (not recorded which). These receptors came from a woman in her twenties or thirties with acute COVID-19.

The rearrangement links TRBV19 to TRBJ2-1, with 8 bases fitting TRBD1. The CDR3 loop spans 16 amino acids. With 5 bases clipped from V and 7 bases from J, the junction kept 13 bases outside the gene matches. Germline loops: CDR1 LNHDA, CDR2 SQIVND (reference sequence). Here the CDR3 reads CASSPRTGKGSNEQFF. CDR3 DNA sequence: TGTGCCAGTAGTCCCAGGACAGGGAAGGGTTCGAATGAGCAGTTCTTC.

This chain uses TRBV20-1 with TRBJ1-5; tentative D call: TRBD1 (5 bases). Trimming left V 3 bases short and J 4 bases short, with 13 bases between. Germline V CDR1 and CDR2: DFQATT, SNEGSKA (reference sequence). The length of the CDR3 is 14 residues. CDR3 sequence (DNA): TGCAGTGCTAGTGGGGGGGTAAGAAATCAGCCCCAGCATTTT. Amino acids: CSASGGVRNQPQHF.

This chain connects TRBV6-5 to TRBJ2-2; D may be TRBD2 (5 bases). In germline, CDR1 is MNHEY, CDR2 SVGAGI. V gave up 4 bases and J gave up 2 bases, with 11 bases separating them. This CDR3 contains 15 residues. As DNA, the CDR3 is TGTGCCAGCAGTTTCGACTACCTCAACACCGGGGAGCTGTTTTTT. As protein: CASSFDYLNTGELFF.

The chain is built from TRBV19 and TRBJ1-1; D remains ambiguous. Germline lookup yields CDR1 LNHDA and CDR2 SQIVND (reference sequence). V was shortened by 8 bases and J by 2 bases, with 12 bases between the two germline ends. The CDR3 consists of 13 residues. The CDR3 DNA sequence: TGTGCCAGTGGTCCCGGGTCTAACACTGAAGCTTTCTTT. This translates into CASGPGSNTEAFF.

V and J are TRBV6-5 and TRBJ1-1, with D maybe TRBD1 (6 bases). Per germline, CDR1 MNHEY and CDR2 SVGAGI. The CDR3 has 14 residues. Trimming stripped 6 bases from V and 8 bases from J, with 19 bases between. CDR3 loop: CASRVPGFGGEAFF. DNA of the CDR3: TGTGCCAGCAGGGTTCCAGGGTTTGGGGGCGAAGCTTTCTTT.

Remarks on this clone: At one boundary the junction diverges from the germline segment, which might be a read error. This rearrangement joins TRBV6-5 to TRBJ1-1; a possible D gene is TRBD1 (6 bases). Looked up from germline, CDR1 is MNHEY and CDR2 is SVGAGI. This CDR3 has 15 residues. CDR3 coding DNA: TGTGCCAGCAGATACTATGGACAGATGAACACTGAAGCTTTCTTT. This translates into CASRYYGQMNTEAFF.

V usage is TRBV6-5 and J usage is TRBJ1-5; D not certain. Germline assignment: CDR1 MNHEY and CDR2 SVGAGI. The CDR3 contains 14 residues. Trimming took off 8 bases at V and 0 bases at J, with 11 bases between the two ends. CDR3 in amino acids: CASQTSYSNQPQHF. CDR3 DNA sequence: TGTGCCAGCCAAACTTCGTATAGCAATCAGCCCCAGCATTTT.

The rearrangement uses TRBV19 and TRBJ1-1; D ambiguous. In germline, CDR1 is LNHDA, CDR2 SQIVND (reference sequence). This CDR3 region has 14 residues. V lost 7 bases and J lost 4, with 16 bases in between. CDR3 nucleotide sequence: TGTGCCAGTACCTTTCGGGGTGATCTCACTGAAGCTTTCTTT. Translated: CASTFRGDLTEAFF. The whole variable domain, filled in from reference TRBV19 and TRBJ1-1, reads DGGITQSPKYLFRKEGQNVTLSCEQNLNHDAMYWYRQDPGQGLRLIYYSQIVNDFQKGDIAEGYSVSREKKESFPLTVTSAQKNPTAFYLCASTFRGDLTEAFFGQGTRLTVV.

This chain joins TRBV25-1 and TRBJ2-5, with a possible D match to TRBD1 (6 bases). V was trimmed by 4 bases and J by 5 bases, leaving 17 bases between them. Per the germline V gene, CDR1 is MGHDK and CDR2 is SYGVNS. This CDR3 has 15 amino acids. In DNA form, the CDR3 reads TGTGCCAGCAGTGCTAGGGTGGGGGCAGGGGAGACCCAGTACTTC. It is translated as CASSARVGAGETQYF. The full variable domain, completed using reference TRBV25-1 and TRBJ2-5, is EADIYQTPRYLVIGTGKKITLECSQTMGHDKMYWYQQDPGMELHLIHYSYGVNSTEKGDLSSESTVSRIRTEHFPLTLESARPSHTSQYLCASSARVGAGETQYFGPGTRLLVL.

The J gene is TRBJ1-1, the V gene TRBV7-2; D is possibly TRBD1 (6 bases). The CDR3 has 16 amino acids. Germline V gene data show CDR1 as SGHTA and CDR2 as FQGNSA. Deletions cut 1 base from V and 6 bases from J, with 18 bases between. The CDR3 here is CASSLDRARLRAEAFF. The CDR3 DNA sequence: TGTGCCAGCAGCTTAGACAGGGCTCGGCTTCGGGCTGAAGCTTTCTTT.

This chain connects TRBV4-1 to TRBJ2-5; D is undetermined. Trimming removed 1 base from V and 4 bases from J, with 16 bases in between. Germline lookup yields CDR1 MGHRA and CDR2 YSYEKL. CDR3 length: 16 amino acids. The CDR3 reads CASSQGAWVAGETQYF. CDR3 DNA sequence: TGCGCCAGCAGCCAAGGCGCCTGGGTGGCAGGAGAGACCCAGTACTTC.

The J gene is TRBJ1-1, the V gene TRBV27; the D gene is possibly TRBD1 (5 bases). CDR1 MNHEY and CDR2 SMNVEV come from the germline V gene (reference sequence). Trimming left V 9 bases short and J 1 base short, with 15 bases between. This CDR3 is built from 14 residues. The CDR3 DNA follows: TGTGCCAGTCACGAAGGGGCGGAGAACACTGAAGCTTTCTTT. Amino acids: CASHEGAENTEAFF.

A single count supports this clone. The chain uses TRBV3-1 (or the pseudogene TRBV3-2) and TRBJ2-3; 9 bases align to TRBD2. This CDR3 is 16 amino acids long. Germline-derived CDR1 and CDR2 are LGHDT and YNNKEL (reference sequence). V lost 3 bases to trimming and J lost 8 bases; unmatched junction nucleotides: 12. The CDR3 DNA reads TGTGCCAGCAGCCAGGCCTTAGCGGGGGTGGTAGGTACGCAGTATTTT. This sequence encodes CASSQALAGVVGTQYF.

The chain carries TRBV19 and TRBJ1-2; 7 bases fit TRBD1. Germline CDR1 and CDR2: LNHDA and SQIVND (reference sequence). CDR3 length: 16 amino acids. Germline trimming cut 4 bases from V and 7 bases from J; bases unmatched to any gene: 15. CDR3 DNA sequence: TGTGCCAGTAGTACCGAGGGTTTGAGGGGGCAGCGTGGCTACACCTTC. This translates into CASSTEGLRGQRGYTF.

This sequence joins TRBV7-9 and TRBJ1-4; D may be TRBD1 (5 bases). With 2 bases removed from V and 6 bases from J, the gap between germline ends came to 16 bases. There are 16 residues in the CDR3. Germline assignment: CDR1 SEHNR and CDR2 FQNEAQ (reference sequence). The CDR3 region is CASSLSGAGRYEKLFF. CDR3 DNA: TGTGCCAGCAGCTTATCGGGAGCAGGGCGTTATGAAAAACTGTTTTTT.

The chain couples TRBV24-1 to TRBJ2-3; D unclear. The V end was cut by 6 bases, the J end by 3 bases, with 9 bases between. The CDR3 length is 13 residues. From germline, CDR1 is KGHDR and CDR2 SFDVKD. CDR3 DNA sequence: TGTGCCACCAGTCCCCGCGGAACAGATACGCAGTATTTT. This gives the protein CATSPRGTDTQYF.

V is TRBV6-5 and J is TRBJ1-1, with TRBD1 matching 11 bases. In germline, CDR1 is MNHEY, CDR2 SVGAGI. The CDR3 is made up of 12 amino acids. The trim removed 5 bases at V and 10 bases at J, leaving 3 bases unmatched. The CDR3 bases are TGTGCCAGCAGTCGGGACAGGGGGGGAGCTTTCTTT. Encoded protein: CASSRDRGGAFF.

About this clone: Other DNA variants within this sample encode the same CDR3. The V and J genes are TRBV11-2 and TRBJ1-1; 10 positions agree with TRBD1. The germline gives CDR1 SGHAT, CDR2 FQNNGV. V shed 1 base and J 5 bases; nucleotides not matched to a gene: 1. There are 14 residues in the CDR3. The CDR3 reads CASSLVGQGTEAFF. The CDR3, as DNA: TGTGCCAGCAGCTTAGTGGGACAGGGGACTGAAGCTTTCTTT.

The chain has TRBV4-1 and TRBJ2-3, with a tentative D call TRBD2 (5 bases). The CDR3 length is 17 residues. V lost 3 bases to trimming and J lost 2 bases, with 18 bases between them. Germline values: CDR1 MGHRA, CDR2 YSYEKL. The CDR3 protein is CASSHAGIPELTDTQYF. CDR3 DNA: TGCGCCAGCAGCCATGCCGGGATCCCGGAACTCACAGATACGCAGTATTTT.

The chain links TRBV3-1 (or the pseudogene TRBV3-2) to TRBJ2-2; D possibly corresponds to TRBD2 (5 bases). V lost 7 bases, J lost 6 bases, and 24 bases lay in between. The CDR3 has 17 amino acids. Germline-derived CDR1 and CDR2 are LGHDT and YNNKEL (reference sequence). CDR3 bases: TGTGCCAGCACCCCATCTCACCGTCGGGGTGGGGCCGGGGAGCTGTTTTTT. Translation gives CASTPSHRRGGAGELFF.

The V call is TRBV18, the J call TRBJ1-1; possible D gene TRBD1, 5 bases. With 3 bases removed from V and 2 bases from J, the gap between germline ends came to 13 bases. Germline CDR1 and CDR2: KGHSH and LQKENI. The CDR3 totals 15 residues. The CDR3 sequence: CASSPSTAGNTEAFF. The CDR3 nucleotides are TGTGCCAGCTCACCCTCGACAGCCGGCAACACTGAAGCTTTCTTT.

This clone was seen just once. This sequence joins TRBV11-2 and TRBJ2-1; 10 nucleotides line up with TRBD2. With V trimmed by 5 bases and J by 3 bases, 7 bases remained unmatched. Germline V gene sequence: CDR1 SGHAT, CDR2 FQNNGV. The CDR3 is made up of 16 amino acids. The CDR3 spells CASSLLLAGGYNEQFF. CDR3 bases: TGTGCCAGCAGCCTCCTTTTAGCGGGGGGCTACAATGAGCAGTTCTTC.

The chain is built from TRBV6-5 and TRBJ2-7; no firm D call. Germline CDR1 is MNHEY and CDR2 is SVGAGI. CDR3 size: 11 residues. V gave up 2 bases and J gave up 5 bases, with 4 bases separating them. This chain's CDR3 is CASSYRDEQYF. The CDR3 DNA reads as TGTGCCAGCAGTTACAGAGACGAGCAGTACTTC.

The chain joins TRBV4-1 to TRBJ1-5; TRBD1 might be the D (6 bases). Trimming removed 4 bases from V and 4 bases from J, with 20 bases in between. Looked up from germline, CDR1 is MGHRA and CDR2 is YSYEKL. The CDR3 has 17 residues. CDR3 sequence (DNA): TGCGCCAGCAGCCTCAAAGGTGGGGGGGCGGGTAATCAGCCCCAGCATTTT. It yields the protein CASSLKGGGAGNQPQHF.

This chain joins TRBV6-5 and TRBJ2-7; possible D gene TRBD2, 6 bases. With 4 bases removed from V and 1 base from J, the gap between germline ends came to 11 bases. Germline V lookup: CDR1 MNHEY, CDR2 SVGAGI. The CDR3 loop spans 14 amino acids. In DNA form, the CDR3 reads TGTGCCAGCAGTTCCCCCGGGGGTTCCTACGAGCAGTACTTC. This gives the protein CASSSPGGSYEQYF.

This chain links TRBV4-1 with TRBJ1-5; D gene uncertain. CDR3 length: 14 amino acids. With 5 bases removed from V and 0 bases from J, the gap between germline ends came to 8 bases. Germline V gene sequence: CDR1 MGHRA, CDR2 YSYEKL. The CDR3 reads CASSSPDSNQPQHF. Here the CDR3 DNA reads TGCGCCAGCAGCAGTCCAGATAGCAATCAGCCCCAGCATTTT.

A few counts support this clone. The chain is built from TRBV5-1 and TRBJ1-2, with TRBD1 identical over 10 bases. This CDR3 is 16 amino acids long. Germline values: CDR1 SGHRS, CDR2 YFSETQ. The V gene end was trimmed by 4 bases and the J gene end by 4 bases; junction bases not matched to a gene: 10. DNA of the CDR3: TGCGCCAGCAGCGTGGGGGACAGGGGAAGGGCCTATGGCTACACCTTC. Its protein product is CASSVGDRGRAYGYTF.